This TCR beta chain was retrieved from a study of persistence of HIV-infected CD4 T cells. The overall study: Blood samples, up to 180 mL, came from multiple time points, except a couple of leukapheresis donors sampled once.

This nonspecific control used anti-CD3/anti-CD28 bead stimulation of CD4+ T cells. CD4+ T cells upregulating both CD40 ligand and CD69 were sorted as responding cells. Before stimulation, PBMCs underwent CD8+ T cell depletion. A roughly 20-hour stimulation of CD8-depleted PBMCs used anti-CD28/CD49d costimulation, CD40-blocking antibody and enfuvirtide. The libraries were made with immunoSEQ version 4 in survey mode. Each sample used up to 1 ug genomic DNA diluted to around 9.9 ng/uL. Profiled with immunoSEQ multiplex PCR; TCRdb holds only in-frame clones, not every one. The table has 40,000 to 55,000 clones, 85% to 90% seen once; the top ten hold around 3.4%. Comments on this clone: Its specificity is not known.

Trimming pared 1 base from V and 5 bases from J, leaving 12 bases between. Germline V lookup: CDR1 LGHDT, CDR2 YNNKEL (reference sequence). This CDR3 has 16 residues. The material sequenced was CD4+ T cells sorted from PBMCs after approximately 20-hour stimulation, taken from a patient who received antiretroviral therapy. V gene TRBV3-1 (or the pseudogene TRBV3-2) combines with J gene TRBJ1-6; D call uncertain. This TCR was sampled from an adult woman with HIV who was CMV-seropositive. CDR3 in DNA: TGTGCCAGCAGCCAAGCCGTGAACAGCGATAATTCACCCCTCCACTTT. This gives the protein CASSQAVNSDNSPLHF.